This T cell receptor (beta chain) is from a study of human T cells and chemical hapten exposure. Time point in this sample: pre-sensitization, week 0. Treatment meaning: therapeutic diphenylcyclopropenone sensitization with weekly scalp DPC. Using its own MiXCR run on the RACE reads, TCRdb lists one record per CDR3 protein. In the table there are approximately 260,000 distinct CDR3 sequences, 7.7% of which are singletons. This CDR3 is 19 amino acids long. Trimming at V came to 0 bases and at J to 1 base, leaving 9 bases not matched to a gene. The germline V gene has CDR1 MGHRA and CDR2 YSYEKL. The chain is built from TRBV4-1 and TRBJ2-1; 10 bases fit TRBD2. The sequence was obtained from a man aged 18 to 30 with alopecia areata. Some clones in this sample may be carry-over from other donors' samples. The specimen was whole blood, collected in connection with sensitization to the hapten diphenylcyclopropenone (DPC). CDR3 sequence (DNA): TGCGCCAGCAGCCAAGATCGGGTAGCGGGGGGCTTATCCTACAATGAGCAGTTCTTC. It encodes CASSQDRVAGGLSYNEQFF.